The 8 T cell receptor beta chains in this list originate from one sample, sequenced in a study of HIV-infected children after antiretroviral therapy interruption. Sample treatment: PENTA 11 planned treatment interruption arm or continuous ART arm. Unique molecular identifiers were included in an RNA-based 3' RACE TCR library. TCRdb processed the 3' RACE reads anew with MiXCR; each CDR3 protein has one entry. The sample has around 47,000 distinct CDR3 sequences, 4.3% seen once. The sequenced sample was CD45RA+ CD4+ T cells from PBMCs, pooled from several time points, obtained from a donor given antiretroviral therapy, either interrupted or continuous. Subset: naive CD4+ CD45RA+ CD45RO- T cells. Receptors originate from a pool of human donors with HIV.

This clonotype showed up many times. V is TRBV21-1 and J is TRBJ2-5. TRBV21-1 has pseudogene status. The CDR3 spans 15 residues. The DNA for the CDR3 is TGTGCCAGCAGCAAAGCCGTCAGTTTACAAGAGACCCAGTACTTC. Protein: CASSKAVSLQETQYF.

This clonotype was seen many times. In nucleotides, the CDR3 is TGCAGTGCTAGGACGGCGACACCTAGCTCCTACAATGAGCAGTTCTTC. Protein sequence: CSARTATPSSYNEQFF. This rearrangement joins TRBV20-1 to TRBJ2-1; no definite D call. Trimming left V 3 bases short and J 0 bases short, with 15 bases between. Germline V gives CDR1 DFQATT, CDR2 SNEGSKA (reference sequence). The CDR3 length is 16 residues.

V is TRBV29-1 and J is TRBJ1-3, with D possibly matching TRBD1 (5 bases). The V gene's germline CDR1 is SQVTM and CDR2 ANQGSEA. The CDR3 extends over 13 amino acids. Deletions cut 6 bases from V and 0 bases from J, with 9 bases between. Here the CDR3 DNA reads TGCAGCGTCACAGGAGGCTCTGGAAACACCATATATTTT. Translating gives CSVTGGSGNTIYF.

The table lists this clonotype with many counts. V gene TRBV30 combines with J gene TRBJ2-7; 9 nucleotides agree with TRBD2. Germline trimming cut 4 bases from V and 3 bases from J; bases unmatched to any gene: 7. From germline, CDR1 is GTSNPN and CDR2 SVGIG (reference sequence). This CDR3 contains 14 residues. The CDR3 nucleotides are TGTGCCTGGACCCGATCTAGCGGGGTCTACGAGCAGTACTTC. This codes for CAWTRSSGVYEQYF. The whole variable domain, remainder taken from reference TRBV30 and TRBJ2-7, is SQTIHQWPATLVQPVGSPLSLECTVEGTSNPNLYWYRQAAGRGLQLLFYSVGIGQISSEVPQNLSASRPQDRQFILSSKKLLLSDSGFYLCAWTRSSGVYEQYFGPGTRLTVT.

The table lists this clonotype with many counts. The gene calls are TRBV4-1 and TRBJ1-1; the D gene is possibly TRBD1 (6 bases). Germline lookup yields CDR1 MGHRA and CDR2 YSYEKL. The CDR3 has 14 residues. V was cut by 4 bases and J by 4 bases, with 13 bases left in between. CDR3 sequence (DNA): TGCGCCAGCAGCCCAGAGGTCAGGGGCACTGAAGCTTTCTTT. Translated, it gives CASSPEVRGTEAFF.

The sample holds many counts of this clonotype. This chain uses TRBV4-2 with TRBJ1-3; D remains unclear. This CDR3 comprises 15 residues. Germline V gene sequence: CDR1 LGHNA, CDR2 YNFKEQ. Trimming took off 0 bases at V and 0 bases at J, with 6 bases between the two ends. The CDR3 is CASSQDGTSGNTIYF. The CDR3 region has the DNA TGTGCCAGCAGCCAAGACGGAACCTCTGGAAACACCATATATTTT.

Many counts were recorded for this clonotype. This chain joins TRBV3-1 and TRBJ1-5; D remains ambiguous. Trimming removed 6 bases from V and 6 bases from J, with 12 bases in between. Per germline, CDR1 LGHDT and CDR2 YNNKEL (reference sequence). The CDR3 contains 13 residues. The chain's CDR3 is CASSNGLSQPQHF. The CDR3 nucleotides read TGTGCCAGCAGTAACGGTTTAAGTCAGCCCCAGCATTTT.

There are many counts of this clonotype. This chain links TRBV29-1 with TRBJ1-1; D unresolved. The germline gives CDR1 SQVTM, CDR2 ANQGSEA. The CDR3 spans 12 residues. Between the trimmed V and J ends, which lost 4 bases and 6 bases, there was a span of 12 bases. The CDR3 loop is CSVVVEGPEAFF. The CDR3 DNA reads TGCAGCGTTGTGGTCGAGGGTCCTGAAGCTTTCTTT.